This note documents a single T cell receptor (beta chain) sequence. Profiling relied on immunoSEQ multiplex PCR, and the TCRdb table lists in-frame clones only, not all of them. The sample consists of more than 1.2 million clones, approximately 98.5% of them appearing once. The data are from a study of shared clonotypes between healthy human individuals. Trimming left V 1 base short and J 0 bases short, with 11 bases between. The CDR3 is 16 amino acids. Germline CDR1 reads MNHEY; CDR2 reads SVGAGI. V usage is TRBV6-5 and J usage is TRBJ2-3, with D perhaps TRBD1 (6 bases). Sequenced input: naive CD4+ T cells sorted from blood. Described subset: CD45RA+ positively selected. The TCR comes from a man aged 30 to 39 in good health. CDR3 residues: CASSYFWTDSTDTQYF. The CDR3, as DNA: TGTGCCAGCAGTTACTTTTGGACAGATAGCACAGATACGCAGTATTTT.